This T cell receptor (beta chain) originates from a study of T cells after yellow fever vaccination. The wider study: Those fractions that held only low numbers of cells were prepared using the SMART-Seq v4 Ultra Low Input RNA kit.

This CDR3 region has 13 residues. The V gene end was trimmed by 10 bases and the J gene end by 4 bases; junction bases not matched to a gene: 8. Germline-derived CDR1 and CDR2 are ENHRY and SYGVKD. This clonotype was recorded many times. TCRdb reanalysed the 5' RACE reads using MiXCR and keeps one entry per CDR3 protein. The data hold approximately 110,000 distinct CDR3 sequences, with about 7.4% observed a single time. The source is a man younger than 35 who received the YFV17D yellow fever vaccine. The material was CD4+ T cells sorted from PBMCs, obtained roughly 10 days after the first yellow fever vaccination. The gene calls are TRBV10-3 and TRBJ2-7; 9 positions agree with TRBD1. CDR3 region: CASSRDREYEQYV. The CDR3 nucleotides read TGTGCCAGCTCCCGGGACAGGGAATACGAGCAGTACGTC.